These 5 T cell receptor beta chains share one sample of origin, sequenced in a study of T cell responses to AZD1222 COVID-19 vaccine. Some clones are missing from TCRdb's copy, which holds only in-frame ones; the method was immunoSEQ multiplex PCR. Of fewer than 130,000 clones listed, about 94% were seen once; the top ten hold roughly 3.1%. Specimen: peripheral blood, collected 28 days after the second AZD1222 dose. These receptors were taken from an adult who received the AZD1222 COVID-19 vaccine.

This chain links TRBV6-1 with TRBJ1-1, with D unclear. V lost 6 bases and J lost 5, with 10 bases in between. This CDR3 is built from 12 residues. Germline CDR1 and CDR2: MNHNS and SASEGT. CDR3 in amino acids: CASRSVGTEAFF. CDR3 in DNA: TGTGCCAGCAGGTCGGTGGGAACTGAAGCTTTCTTT.

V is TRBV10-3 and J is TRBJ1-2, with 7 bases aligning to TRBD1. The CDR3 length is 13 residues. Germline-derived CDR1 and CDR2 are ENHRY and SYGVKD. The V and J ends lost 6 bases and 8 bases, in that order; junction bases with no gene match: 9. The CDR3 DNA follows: TGTGCCATCAGCGGCGGACAGGTCTTCGGCTACACCTTC. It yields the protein CAISGGQVFGYTF.

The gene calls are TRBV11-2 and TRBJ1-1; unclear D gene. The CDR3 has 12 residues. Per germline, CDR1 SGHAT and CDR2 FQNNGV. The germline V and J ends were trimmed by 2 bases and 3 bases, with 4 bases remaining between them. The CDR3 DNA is TGTGCCAGCAGCTTAAGTTACACTGAAGCTTTCTTT. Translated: CASSLSYTEAFF.

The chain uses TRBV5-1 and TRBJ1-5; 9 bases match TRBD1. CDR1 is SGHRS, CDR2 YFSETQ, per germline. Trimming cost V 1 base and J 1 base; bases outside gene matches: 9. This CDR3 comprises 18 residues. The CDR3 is CASSLMPGTGLSNQPQHF. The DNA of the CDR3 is TGCGCCAGCAGCTTGATGCCCGGGACAGGGTTAAGCAATCAGCCCCAGCATTTT.

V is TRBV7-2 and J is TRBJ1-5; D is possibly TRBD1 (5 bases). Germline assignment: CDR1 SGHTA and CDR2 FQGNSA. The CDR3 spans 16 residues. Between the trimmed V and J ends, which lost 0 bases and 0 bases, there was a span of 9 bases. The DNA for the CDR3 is TGTGCCAGCAGCTTAGCCTGGGGGAATAGCAATCAGCCCCAGCATTTT. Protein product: CASSLAWGNSNQPQHF.